This entry is about one TCR beta chain. Its antigen is currently unknown. The junction departs from germline at one end; a sequencing error may be responsible. Germline values: CDR1 MNHEY, CDR2 SMNVEV (reference sequence). This CDR3 region has 15 residues. The data are from a study of T-cell memory formation after mild COVID-19. Study-level background: TCR clusters were largely donor specific. General study findings and limits: Specificity for SARS-CoV-2 was not confirmed among the second-wave clones peaking on day 37. For contracting clones, CD4+ ones sat mainly in CM and EM, CD8+ in EMRA. There was a balanced CD4/CD8 profile in clones contracting day 15 to 85, and later expanders leaned CD4+.

TCRdb ran MiXCR on the 5' RACE reads and lists one entry per CDR3 protein. The sample contains 470,000 or so distinct CDR3 sequences, about 23% of which appear only once. The receptor was derived from an adult woman who had mild COVID-19 (a few samples of this study predate the infection). Cell type and time point are not known. The specimen was PBMCs or a T cell subset sorted from them (not recorded which). This chain joins TRBV27 and TRBJ2-3; D gene ambiguous. CDR3 residues: CDSSLFQMGIDTQYF. The CDR3 coding sequence is TGTGACAGCAGTTTATTTCAGATGGGTATAGATACGCAGTATTTT.